This TCR beta chain was retrieved from a study of cytomegalovirus exposure and HLA in healthy donors. Losses at the gene ends were 0 bases for V and 1 base for J; bases not matched to a gene: 5. This CDR3 has 17 residues. Germline lookup yields CDR1 SGHRS and CDR2 YFSETQ. The PCR made use of 60 Vbeta and 13 Jbeta primers. Method: immunoSEQ multiplex PCR; TCRdb's copy keeps in-frame clones and lacks some. The table shows 160,000 or so clones, with 60% to 80% occurring only once. A few counts support this clone. The chain couples TRBV5-1 to TRBJ2-5, with 11 bases matching TRBD2. This TCR was sampled from a man aged 55 to 69 in good health and CMV-seronegative. What was sequenced was PBMCs. CDR3 loop: CASSLGGGLAAQETQYF. The CDR3 region has the DNA TGCGCCAGCAGCTTGGGGGGGGGACTAGCGGCCCAAGAGACCCAGTACTTC.